The next 23 T cell receptor beta chains were all read from a single sample in a study of cytomegalovirus exposure and HLA in healthy donors. Primers included in the PCR were 60 Vbeta and 13 Jbeta primers. The assay was immunoSEQ multiplex PCR, and TCRdb's table has in-frame clones only and misses some. In the table there are some 120,000 clones, about four fifths of which are singletons. Sequenced: PBMCs. The source of these receptors is a woman in her forties in good health and CMV-seronegative.

V usage is TRBV6-7 and J usage is TRBJ2-5, with unresolved D. The assigned J gene may be wrong: the sequence end matches TRBJ2-7 better. TRBV6-7 is reported as an ORF; its role is uncertain. This CDR3 is 14 amino acids long. CDR3 bases: TGTGCCAGCAGTGACGAGGAAGTGCCCTACGAGCAGTACTTC. This sequence encodes CASSDEEVPYEQYF.

V is TRBV30 and J is TRBJ1-2, with no clear D. Germline lookup yields CDR1 GTSNPN and CDR2 SVGIG (reference sequence). The CDR3 extends over 11 amino acids. The V end was cut by 4 bases, the J end by 5 bases, with 8 bases between. This CDR3 is CAWTYAYGYTF. CDR3 sequence (DNA): TGTGCCTGGACCTATGCTTATGGCTACACCTTC.

This clone was seen more than once but under ten times. The genes are TRBV6-1 and TRBJ2-7; TRBD2 agrees at 10 bases. The CDR3 spans 16 residues. Germline-derived CDR1 and CDR2 are MNHNS and SASEGT. The junction had 10 bases not matched to a gene; V was cut back by 4 bases and J by 4 bases. The chain's CDR3 is CASSALLAGDRYEQYF. The CDR3 region has the DNA TGTGCCAGCAGTGCCCTGCTAGCGGGAGATCGGTACGAGCAGTACTTC.

The CDR3 DNA is TGTGCCAGCAGCTTACCAGGACAGAGCACCTACGAGCAGTACTTC. Protein: CASSLPGQSTYEQYF. V usage is TRBV7-8 and J usage is TRBJ2-7; the D gene is possibly TRBD1 (6 bases). The CDR3 loop spans 15 amino acids. Germline V gene sequence: CDR1 SGHVS, CDR2 FQNEAQ. V dropped 2 bases and J dropped 2 bases, with 13 bases sitting between them.

V and J are TRBV2 and TRBJ1-5, with 10 nucleotides matching TRBD1. The V gene end was trimmed by 10 bases and the J gene end by 7 bases; junction bases not matched to a gene: 7. The CDR3 is 13 residues long. Germline V CDR1 and CDR2: SNHLY, FYNNEI. In DNA form, the CDR3 reads TGTGCCATCAAAGACAGGGGGCCACAGCCCCAGCATTTT. This translates into CAIKDRGPQPQHF.

This clone was counted a single time. V usage is TRBV5-4 and J usage is TRBJ2-5; 15 bases match TRBD2. The CDR3 contains 16 residues. Germline CDR1 reads SGHNT; CDR2 reads YYREEE (reference sequence). V lost 4 bases to trimming and J lost 2 bases; unmatched junction nucleotides: 3. CDR3 nucleotides: TGTGCCAGCAGCCGCGGACTAGCGGGGGGGCAAGAGACCCAGTACTTC. Translated: CASSRGLAGGQETQYF. Variable domain in full (rest from reference TRBV5-4 and TRBJ2-5): ETGVTQSPTHLIKTRGQQVTLRCSSQSGHNTVSWYQQALGQGPQFIFQYYREEENGRGNFPPRFSGLQFPNYSSELNVNALELDDSALYLCASSRGLAGGQETQYFGPGTRLLVL.

V gene TRBV5-1 combines with J gene TRBJ2-7; 9 bases map to TRBD1. The CDR3 loop spans 14 amino acids. J was trimmed by 5 bases and V by 7 bases; bases with no gene match: 10. Germline CDR1 SGHRS, CDR2 YFSETQ. The CDR3 reads CASYPTGGSDEQYF. The CDR3 DNA sequence: TGCGCCAGCTATCCAACAGGGGGCTCGGACGAGCAGTACTTC.

The table lists this clone with a few counts. This rearrangement joins TRBV5-1 to TRBJ1-3; D possibly corresponds to TRBD1 (6 bases). CDR3 length: 13 residues. V lost 5 bases, J lost 2 bases, and 8 bases lay in between. Germline assignment: CDR1 SGHRS and CDR2 YFSETQ. CDR3 sequence (DNA): TGCGCCAGCAGGGACAGTGCTGGAAACACCATATATTTT. It translates to CASRDSAGNTIYF.

This clone was picked up a small number of times. The rearrangement links TRBV7-9 to TRBJ1-1; D perhaps matches TRBD1 (5 bases). CDR1 is SEHNR, CDR2 FQNEAQ, per germline (reference sequence). Trimming took off 5 bases at V and 2 bases at J, with 15 bases between the two ends. This CDR3 comprises 15 residues. The CDR3 is CASSPSSGVNTEAFF. The CDR3 region has the DNA TGTGCCAGCAGCCCCTCGTCGGGGGTAAACACTGAAGCTTTCTTT.

The rearrangement uses TRBV6-1 and TRBJ1-1; D remains ambiguous. Deletions cut 2 bases from V and 1 base from J, with 8 bases between. Looked up from germline, CDR1 is MNHNS and CDR2 is SASEGT. CDR3 length equals 14 residues. In DNA, the CDR3 is TGTGCCAGCAGTGAAATTACACCGAACACTGAAGCTTTCTTT. Encoded protein: CASSEITPNTEAFF.

This chain uses TRBV4-1 with TRBJ2-5, with TRBD2 identical over 8 bases. Looked up from germline, CDR1 is MGHRA and CDR2 is YSYEKL. Unmatched junction bases numbered 3, after V lost 1 base and J lost 2 bases. This CDR3 is built from 15 residues. The CDR3: CASSQGLALQETQYF. CDR3 in DNA: TGCGCCAGCAGCCAAGGACTAGCGCTACAAGAGACCCAGTACTTC.

The genes are TRBV4-1 and TRBJ2-7; a weak D match, TRBD2 (6 bases). Germline-derived CDR1 and CDR2 are MGHRA and YSYEKL. Between the trimmed V and J ends, which lost 0 bases and 3 bases, there was a span of 21 bases. CDR3 size: 18 residues. CDR3 region: CASSQEPLGVAVVYEQYF. CDR3 DNA sequence: TGCGCCAGCAGCCAAGAACCTTTGGGAGTAGCGGTTGTCTACGAGCAGTACTTC.

The CDR3 region is CASSPRQAAAYEQYF. DNA for the CDR3: TGTGCCAGCTCGCCAAGACAGGCCGCGGCCTACGAGCAGTACTTC. The V call is TRBV18, the J call TRBJ2-7; D might be TRBD1 (6 bases). This CDR3 is 15 amino acids long. Trimming stripped 6 bases from V and 2 bases from J, with 17 bases between. Germline V gene lookup returns CDR1 KGHSH and CDR2 LQKENI.

The CDR3, as DNA: TGTGCCACCACTAAGAACACCGGGGAGCTGTTTTTT. Translated, it gives CATTKNTGELFF. The V gene is TRBV28, the J gene TRBJ2-2; D is unresolved. Trimming removed 10 bases from V and 1 base from J, with 7 bases in between. Germline V CDR1 and CDR2: MDHEN, SYDVKM. The CDR3 is made up of 12 amino acids.

The table lists this clone with a few counts. The rearrangement joins TRBV6-6 to TRBJ2-7, with D maybe TRBD1 (5 bases). The V gene lost 0 bases and the J gene lost 2 bases, with 8 bases spanning the gap. CDR1 MNHNY and CDR2 SVGAGI come from the germline V gene (reference sequence). The CDR3 covers 14 residues. The CDR3 is CASSYSPQAYEQYF. DNA for the CDR3: TGTGCCAGCAGTTACTCGCCACAGGCCTACGAGCAGTACTTC.

The CDR3 DNA follows: TGCGCCAGCAGCTTATCCACAAGCTCCTACAATGAGCAGTTCTTC. Protein: CASSLSTSSYNEQFF. This chain uses TRBV5-1 with TRBJ2-1; no firm D call. Trimming took off 2 bases at V and 0 bases at J, with 9 bases between the two ends. This CDR3 comprises 15 residues. Per the germline V gene, CDR1 is SGHRS and CDR2 is YFSETQ.

This clone appeared once. The rearrangement joins TRBV2 to TRBJ1-6, with 9 bases matching TRBD1. The CDR3 length is 16 residues. The V gene end was trimmed by 4 bases and the J gene end by 9 bases; junction bases not matched to a gene: 10. Looked up from germline, CDR1 is SNHLY and CDR2 is FYNNEI. Here the CDR3 reads CASSVQGAPISSPLHF. CDR3 DNA: TGTGCCAGCAGTGTACAGGGGGCGCCTATTAGTTCACCCCTCCACTTT.

The V gene is TRBV9, the J gene TRBJ2-1; 10 bases are shared with TRBD2. The CDR3 runs to 16 residues. CDR1 SGDLS and CDR2 YYNGEE come from the germline V gene. V shed 4 bases and J 3 bases; nucleotides not matched to a gene: 7. CDR3 sequence reads: CASSPPSGGHYNEQFF. The DNA for the CDR3 is TGTGCCAGCAGCCCACCTAGCGGGGGCCACTACAATGAGCAGTTCTTC.

V and J are TRBV28 and TRBJ1-5; 9 bases fit TRBD1. With 4 bases clipped from V and 7 bases from J, the junction kept 5 bases outside the gene matches. CDR3 length: 14 residues. CDR1 and CDR2 (germline): MDHEN, SYDVKM. This CDR3 is CASSSGQGKQPQHF. In DNA form, the CDR3 reads TGTGCCAGCAGTTCGGGACAGGGAAAACAGCCCCAGCATTTT.

V gene TRBV10-1 combines with J gene TRBJ1-2; no definite D call. Trimming left V 0 bases short and J 1 base short, with 6 bases between. Looked up from germline, CDR1 is WNHNN and CDR2 is SYGVQD (reference sequence). The length of the CDR3 is 14 residues. The CDR3 sequence: CASSESARNYGYTF. For the CDR3, the DNA is TGCGCCAGCAGTGAGTCAGCCCGTAACTATGGCTACACCTTC.

The CDR3 bases are TGCGCCAGCAGCCCTGGGACTAGCGGGGGCACAGATACGCAGTATTTT. Translating gives CASSPGTSGGTDTQYF. V gene TRBV5-1 combines with J gene TRBJ2-3; 13 bases map to TRBD2. V was pared by 4 bases and J by 1 base, with 3 bases of the junction left unmatched. Germline values: CDR1 SGHRS, CDR2 YFSETQ. The CDR3 extends over 16 amino acids.

This chain joins TRBV2 and TRBJ2-6; tentatively, D is TRBD2 (7 bases). Germline CDR1 SNHLY, CDR2 FYNNEI. The CDR3 has 17 residues. Trimming removed 4 bases at V and 0 bases at J, with 13 bases between. The CDR3 coding sequence is TGTGCCAGCAGTGGGAGGGGGGGCCTCTCTGGGGCCAACGTCCTGACTTTC. It yields the protein CASSGRGGLSGANVLTF.

The V and J genes are TRBV28 and TRBJ2-3; no firm D call. Trimming removed 2 bases at V and 5 bases at J, with 2 bases between. CDR3 size: 11 residues. From germline, CDR1 is MDHEN and CDR2 SYDVKM. The chain's CDR3 is CASSLLDTQYF. Written as DNA, the CDR3 is TGTGCCAGCAGTTTACTAGATACGCAGTATTTT.